This record concerns one T cell receptor beta chain sequence. Its antigen is undetermined. This specimen belongs to a study of T cell responses to AZD1222 COVID-19 vaccine. Study-wide points: Spike-specific TCR breadth and depth rose after two AZD1222 doses. Epitopes outside B.1.351 and B.1.1.7 mutated regions reportedly drew nearly half of spike TCRs.

Profiling relied on immunoSEQ multiplex PCR, and the TCRdb table lists in-frame clones only, not all of them. The sample comprises fewer than 120,000 clones, around 90% of which are singletons, and under 3.5% rests with the top ten. This TCR derives from an adult in good health. The specimen comprised peripheral blood, sampled on day 0 of AZD1222 vaccination.

This CDR3 reads CASSVGGGFSYEQYF. The DNA for the CDR3 is TGTGCCAGCAGCGTGGGCGGGGGTTTCTCCTACGAGCAGTACTTC. This rearrangement joins TRBV9 to TRBJ2-7, with 7 bases that match TRBD2. J was trimmed by 0 bases and V by 2 bases; bases with no gene match: 5. The CDR3 runs to 15 residues. Germline V CDR1 and CDR2: SGDLS, YYNGEE.